This T cell receptor (beta chain) was profiled in a study of cytomegalovirus exposure and HLA in healthy donors. Study at large: In a previous analysis, more than 90 million unique TCR beta sequences were found from 150 million to 200 million T cells. Study results and limitations: Within a later analysis, the majority of CMV-associated TCR beta chains appeared HLA-restricted. Presence/absence comparisons presumed near-even sequencing depth among donors.

The PCR had 60 Vbeta and 13 Jbeta primers. Measured with immunoSEQ multiplex PCR; TCRdb has only the in-frame clones, and not every one. The sample has about 180,000 clones, roughly 76% seen once. A remark on this clone: Antigen specificity is unknown.

The CDR3 totals 13 residues. CDR1 SGHTA and CDR2 FQGNSA come from the germline V gene. V was clipped by 1 base and J by 6 bases; unmatched bases: 2. The chain combines TRBV7-2 with TRBJ1-1; the match to TRBD1 covers 7 bases. The TCR originated in a woman aged 18-35 years in good health and CMV-seropositive. The source material was PBMCs. The CDR3 reads CASSLEGGPEAFF. The CDR3, as DNA: TGTGCCAGCAGCTTAGAAGGGGGCCCTGAAGCTTTCTTT.